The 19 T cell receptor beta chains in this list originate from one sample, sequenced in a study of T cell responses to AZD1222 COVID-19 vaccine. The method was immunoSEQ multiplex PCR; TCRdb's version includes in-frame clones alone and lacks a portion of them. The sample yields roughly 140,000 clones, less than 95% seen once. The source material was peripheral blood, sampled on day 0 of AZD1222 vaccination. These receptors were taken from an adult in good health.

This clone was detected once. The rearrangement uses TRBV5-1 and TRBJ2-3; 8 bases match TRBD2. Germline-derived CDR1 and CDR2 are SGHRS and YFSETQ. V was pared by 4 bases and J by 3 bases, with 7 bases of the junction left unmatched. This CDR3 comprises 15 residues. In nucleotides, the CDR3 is TGCGCCAGCAGCGACCGGGGCGGGAGGACAGATACGCAGTATTTT. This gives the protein CASSDRGGRTDTQYF.

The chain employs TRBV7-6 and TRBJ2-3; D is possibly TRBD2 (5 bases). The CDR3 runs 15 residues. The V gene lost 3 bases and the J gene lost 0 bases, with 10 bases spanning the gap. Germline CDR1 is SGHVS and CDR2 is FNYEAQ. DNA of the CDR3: TGTGCCAGCAGCTTGGACTTGTCTAGCACAGATACGCAGTATTTT. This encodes CASSLDLSSTDTQYF.

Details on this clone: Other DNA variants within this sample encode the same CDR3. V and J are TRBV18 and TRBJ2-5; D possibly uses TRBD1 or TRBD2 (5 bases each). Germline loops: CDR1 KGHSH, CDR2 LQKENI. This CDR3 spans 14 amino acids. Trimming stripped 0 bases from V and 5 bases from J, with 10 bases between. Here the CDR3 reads CASSPPGVRETQYF. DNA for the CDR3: TGTGCCAGCTCACCACCGGGGGTGAGGGAGACCCAGTACTTC.

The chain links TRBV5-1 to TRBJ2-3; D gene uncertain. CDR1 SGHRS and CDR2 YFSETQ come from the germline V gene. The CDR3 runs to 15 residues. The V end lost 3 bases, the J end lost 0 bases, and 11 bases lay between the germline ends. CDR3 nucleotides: TGCGCCAGCAGCTCGGAGTTCTTTAGCACAGATACGCAGTATTTT. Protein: CASSSEFFSTDTQYF. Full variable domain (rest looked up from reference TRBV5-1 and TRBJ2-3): KAGVTQTPRYLIKTRGQQVTLSCSPISGHRSVSWYQQTPGQGLQFLFEYFSETQRNKGNFPGRFSGRQFSNSRSEMNVSTLELGDSALYLCASSSEFFSTDTQYFGPGTRLTVL.

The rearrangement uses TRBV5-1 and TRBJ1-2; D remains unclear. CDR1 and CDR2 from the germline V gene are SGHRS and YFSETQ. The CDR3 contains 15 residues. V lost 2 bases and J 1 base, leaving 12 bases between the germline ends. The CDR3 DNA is TGCGCCAGCAGCTTAGGGTCGGGAAATAACTATGGCTACACCTTC. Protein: CASSLGSGNNYGYTF. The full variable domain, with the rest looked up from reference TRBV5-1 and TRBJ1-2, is KAGVTQTPRYLIKTRGQQVTLSCSPISGHRSVSWYQQTPGQGLQFLFEYFSETQRNKGNFPGRFSGRQFSNSRSEMNVSTLELGDSALYLCASSLGSGNNYGYTFGSGTRLTVV.

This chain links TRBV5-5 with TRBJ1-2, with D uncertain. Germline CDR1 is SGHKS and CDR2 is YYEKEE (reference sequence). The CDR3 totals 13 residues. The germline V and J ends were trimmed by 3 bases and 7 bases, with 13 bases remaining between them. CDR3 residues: CASSSTGRFGYTF. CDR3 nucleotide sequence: TGTGCCAGCAGCTCCACCGGGAGGTTTGGCTACACCTTC.

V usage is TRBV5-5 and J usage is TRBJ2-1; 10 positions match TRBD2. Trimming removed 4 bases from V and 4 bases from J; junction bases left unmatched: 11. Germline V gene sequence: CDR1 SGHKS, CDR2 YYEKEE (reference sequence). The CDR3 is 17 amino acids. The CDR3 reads CASSSGLAETLYNEQFF. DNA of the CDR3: TGTGCCAGCAGCAGCGGACTAGCGGAAACTTTATACAATGAGCAGTTCTTC.

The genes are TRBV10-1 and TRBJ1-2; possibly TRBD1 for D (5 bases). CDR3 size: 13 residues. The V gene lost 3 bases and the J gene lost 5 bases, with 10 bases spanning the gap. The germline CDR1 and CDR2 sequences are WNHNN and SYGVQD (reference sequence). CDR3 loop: CASSDSGWYGYTF. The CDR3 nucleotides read TGCGCCAGCAGTGACTCAGGGTGGTATGGCTACACCTTC.

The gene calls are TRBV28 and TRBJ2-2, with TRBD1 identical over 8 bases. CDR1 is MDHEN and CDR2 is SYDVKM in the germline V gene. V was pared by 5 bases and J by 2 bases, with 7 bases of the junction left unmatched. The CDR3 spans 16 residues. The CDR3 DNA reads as TGTGCCAGCAGTCAGAACGACAGGGGCAACACCGGGGAGCTGTTTTTT. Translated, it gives CASSQNDRGNTGELFF.

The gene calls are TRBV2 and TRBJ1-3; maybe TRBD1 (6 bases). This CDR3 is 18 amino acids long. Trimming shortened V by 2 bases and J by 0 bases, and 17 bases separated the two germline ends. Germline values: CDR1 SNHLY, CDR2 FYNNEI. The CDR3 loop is CASSESGLRGPSGNTIYF. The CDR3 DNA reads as TGTGCCAGCAGTGAATCTGGGCTCAGGGGACCCTCTGGAAACACCATATATTTT.

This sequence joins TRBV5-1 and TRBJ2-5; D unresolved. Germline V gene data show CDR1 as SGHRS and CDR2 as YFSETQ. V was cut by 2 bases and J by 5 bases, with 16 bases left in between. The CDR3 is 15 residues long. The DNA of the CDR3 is TGCGCCAGCAGCTTATCTCCATTCGAGTCGGAGACCCAGTACTTC. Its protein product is CASSLSPFESETQYF.

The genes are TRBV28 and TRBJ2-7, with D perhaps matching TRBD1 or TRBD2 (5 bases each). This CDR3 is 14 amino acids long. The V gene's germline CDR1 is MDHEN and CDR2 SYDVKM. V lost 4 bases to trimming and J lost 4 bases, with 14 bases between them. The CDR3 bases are TGTGCCAGCAGTTCACTTGGGACGGCTTACGAGCAGTACGTC. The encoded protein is CASSSLGTAYEQYV.

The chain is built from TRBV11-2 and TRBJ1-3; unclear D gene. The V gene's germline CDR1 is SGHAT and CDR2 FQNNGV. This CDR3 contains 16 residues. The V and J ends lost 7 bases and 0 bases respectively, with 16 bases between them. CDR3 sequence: CASTTPSKVSGNTIYF. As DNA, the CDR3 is TGTGCCAGCACCACCCCGTCGAAAGTCTCTGGAAACACCATATATTTT.

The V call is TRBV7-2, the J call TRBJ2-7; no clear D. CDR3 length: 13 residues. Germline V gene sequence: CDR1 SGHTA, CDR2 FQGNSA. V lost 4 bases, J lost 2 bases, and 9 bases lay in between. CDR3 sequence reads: CASSYGWAYEQYV. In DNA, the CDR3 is TGTGCCAGCAGCTACGGGTGGGCCTACGAGCAGTACGTC.

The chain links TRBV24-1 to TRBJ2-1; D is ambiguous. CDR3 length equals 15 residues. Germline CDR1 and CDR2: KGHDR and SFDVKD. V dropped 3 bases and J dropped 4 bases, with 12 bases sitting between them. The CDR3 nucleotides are TGTGCCACCAGTGATGCGACGAACCCATACAATGAGCAGTTCTTC. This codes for CATSDATNPYNEQFF.

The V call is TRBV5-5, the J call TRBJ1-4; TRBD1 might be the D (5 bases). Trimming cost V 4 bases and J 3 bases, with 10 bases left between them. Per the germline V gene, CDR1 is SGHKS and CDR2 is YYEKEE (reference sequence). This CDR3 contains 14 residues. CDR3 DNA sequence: TGTGCCAGCAGCCGGGGGGAAGCTAATGAAAAACTGTTTTTT. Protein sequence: CASSRGEANEKLFF.

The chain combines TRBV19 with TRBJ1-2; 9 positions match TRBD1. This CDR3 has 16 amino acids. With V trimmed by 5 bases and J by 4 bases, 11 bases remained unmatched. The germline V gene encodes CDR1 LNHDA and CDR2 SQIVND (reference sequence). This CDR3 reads CASSWTGVDKFYGYTF. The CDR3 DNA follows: TGTGCCAGTAGTTGGACAGGGGTCGACAAGTTCTATGGCTACACCTTC.

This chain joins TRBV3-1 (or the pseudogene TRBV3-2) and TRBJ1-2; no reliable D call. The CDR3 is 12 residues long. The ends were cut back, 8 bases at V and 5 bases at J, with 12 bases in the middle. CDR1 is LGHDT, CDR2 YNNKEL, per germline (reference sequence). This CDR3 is CASGFRKYGYTF. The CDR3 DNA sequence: TGTGCCAGCGGTTTCAGGAAGTATGGCTACACCTTC.

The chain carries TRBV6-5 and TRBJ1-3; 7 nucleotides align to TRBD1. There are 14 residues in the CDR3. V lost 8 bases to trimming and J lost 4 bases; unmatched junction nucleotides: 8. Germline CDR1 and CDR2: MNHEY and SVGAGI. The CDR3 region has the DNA TGTGCCAGCTCACTGACAGGGACAGGAAACACCATATATTTT. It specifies CASSLTGTGNTIYF.